These 14 T cell receptor beta chains were all obtained from the same sample, sequenced in a study of blood T cell repertoires in COVID-19. Data came from immunoSEQ multiplex PCR; TCRdb stores just in-frame clones and leaves some out. The sample has about 310,000 clones, approximately 90% seen once. Source material: PBMCs or T cells enriched from blood (not recorded which). The receptors were gathered from a woman between 35 and 50 years old who had recovered from COVID-19.

This sequence joins TRBV19 and TRBJ2-1; D possibly corresponds to TRBD1 (7 bases). The germline V and J ends were trimmed by 4 bases and 0 bases, with 13 bases remaining between them. Looked up from germline, CDR1 is LNHDA and CDR2 is SQIVND (reference sequence). The CDR3 totals 16 residues. Here the CDR3 DNA reads TGTGCCAGTAGTACCCAGGGGGGCGGCTCCTACAATGAGCAGTTCTTC. Translating it yields CASSTQGGGSYNEQFF. Filled out from reference TRBV19 and TRBJ2-1, the complete variable domain reads DGGITQSPKYLFRKEGQNVTLSCEQNLNHDAMYWYRQDPGQGLRLIYYSQIVNDFQKGDIAEGYSVSREKKESFPLTVTSAQKNPTAFYLCASSTQGGGSYNEQFFGPGTRLTVL.

This rearrangement joins TRBV11-2 to TRBJ1-3; no definite D call. Germline CDR1 is SGHAT and CDR2 is FQNNGV. The CDR3 sequence is 15 residues long. V was cut by 5 bases and J by 0 bases, with 11 bases left in between. The CDR3 nucleotides read TGTGCCAGCAGCCTCTTAGTGAGCTCTGGAAACACCATATATTTT. Encoded protein: CASSLLVSSGNTIYF.

The gene calls are TRBV10-2 and TRBJ2-7, with 8 positions matching TRBD1. The CDR3 consists of 14 residues. Germline CDR1 is WSHSY and CDR2 is SAAADI. J was trimmed by 5 bases and V by 7 bases; bases with no gene match: 10. The CDR3 DNA reads TGCGCCAGCATGGGGACAGGTGGAATCGACGAGCAGTACTTC. As protein: CASMGTGGIDEQYF.

The rearrangement joins TRBV18 to TRBJ2-7, with 11 nucleotides matching TRBD1. The V and J ends lost 3 bases and 6 bases, in that order; junction bases with no gene match: 7. This CDR3 comprises 15 residues. Germline values: CDR1 KGHSH, CDR2 LQKENI. The CDR3 is CASSPGTGGRLEQYF. CDR3 bases: TGTGCCAGCTCACCCGGGACAGGGGGTCGGCTCGAGCAGTACTTC.

This clone was observed a handful of times. This CDR3 is CASRLIVQATGELFF. CDR3 bases: TGTGCCAGCAGGCTGATAGTTCAGGCCACCGGGGAGCTGTTTTTT. The V and J genes are TRBV7-2 and TRBJ2-2; D call uncertain. This CDR3 is 15 amino acids long. Trimming removed 6 bases from V and 4 bases from J, with 15 bases in between. Germline V gives CDR1 SGHTA, CDR2 FQGNSA.

This chain uses TRBV4-3 with TRBJ1-3; no definite D call. The CDR3 extends over 20 amino acids. CDR1 and CDR2 from the germline V gene are LGHNA and YSLEER. The V and J ends lost 0 bases and 5 bases respectively, with 26 bases between them. The CDR3 loop is CASSQDLGRSLAGARNTIYF. The CDR3, as DNA: TGCGCCAGCAGCCAAGATCTAGGCAGGAGTCTAGCCGGTGCTCGAAACACCATATATTTT.

V and J are TRBV29-1 and TRBJ1-3, with D possibly matching TRBD1 (6 bases). This CDR3 comprises 14 residues. The germline gives CDR1 SQVTM, CDR2 ANQGSEA. The V end lost 4 bases, the J end lost 0 bases, and 10 bases lay between the germline ends. The CDR3 sequence: CSVGDRSSGNTIYF. As DNA, the CDR3 is TGCAGCGTTGGCGACAGGAGCTCTGGAAACACCATATATTTT.

The CDR3 spells CASSQGTSGGYEQFF. CDR3 sequence (DNA): TGTGCCAGCAGCCAGGGGACTAGCGGGGGGTATGAGCAGTTCTTC. The gene calls are TRBV11-2 and TRBJ2-1, with TRBD2 identical over 15 bases. The CDR3 covers 15 residues. Germline assignment: CDR1 SGHAT and CDR2 FQNNGV. With 5 bases clipped from V and 8 bases from J, the junction kept 4 bases outside the gene matches.

The V call is TRBV7-3, the J call TRBJ2-3; 9 bases fit TRBD2. The junction had 16 bases not matched to a gene; V was cut back by 3 bases and J by 6 bases. Germline loops: CDR1 SGHTA, CDR2 FQGTGA. This CDR3 has 18 residues. The CDR3 region is CASSFDPPAGGEMDTQYF. The CDR3 DNA follows: TGTGCCAGCAGCTTCGATCCCCCGGCGGGAGGGGAGATGGATACGCAGTATTTT.

The chain is built from TRBV11-3 and TRBJ2-1, with D possibly TRBD2 on 5 matching bases. Looked up from germline, CDR1 is SGHNT and CDR2 is YENEEA. The CDR3 is 15 amino acids. With 0 bases removed from V and 1 base from J, the gap between germline ends came to 7 bases. CDR3: CASSLDGKSYNEQFF. The CDR3 DNA is TGTGCCAGCAGCTTAGACGGGAAGTCCTACAATGAGCAGTTCTTC.

The V call is TRBV11-3, the J call TRBJ1-3; D unresolved. The V gene lost 5 bases and the J gene lost 7 bases, with 12 bases spanning the gap. The CDR3 has 13 amino acids. Germline CDR1 reads SGHNT; CDR2 reads YENEEA. DNA for the CDR3: TGTGCCAGCAGCCAGCAGTTGCGGAACACCATATATTTT. It codes for CASSQQLRNTIYF.

The sample holds one count of this clone. The chain links TRBV30 to TRBJ1-1; weak D call: TRBD1 (6 bases). The CDR3 consists of 14 residues. The germline V gene encodes CDR1 GTSNPN and CDR2 SVGIG (reference sequence). Trimming cost V 5 bases and J 0 bases, with 13 bases left between them. This chain's CDR3 is CAWAQGKVNTEAFF. Here the CDR3 DNA reads TGTGCCTGGGCTCAGGGGAAGGTGAACACTGAAGCTTTCTTT.

Only one count was recorded for this clone. This chain uses TRBV10-3 with TRBJ2-1; TRBD2 matches 14 bases. CDR1 ENHRY and CDR2 SYGVKD come from the germline V gene. Unmatched junction bases numbered 3, after V lost 6 bases and J lost 8 bases. The length of the CDR3 is 14 residues. The CDR3 coding sequence is TGTGCCATCAGGGGACTAGCGGGAGAGCATGAGCAGTTCTTC. Amino acids: CAIRGLAGEHEQFF.

The rearrangement links TRBV5-1 to TRBJ2-3; D is possibly TRBD2 (7 bases). The V and J ends lost 4 bases and 6 bases respectively, with 21 bases between them. The CDR3 extends over 16 amino acids. CDR1 is SGHRS, CDR2 YFSETQ, per germline. In nucleotides, the CDR3 is TGCGCCAGCAGCCCTGATGGCGGAGGGGGAGGGGATACGCAGTATTTT. Translated: CASSPDGGGGGDTQYF.